Listed below are T cell receptor beta chains from one sample, sequenced in a study of cytomegalovirus exposure and HLA in healthy donors. TCRdb's table, derived via immunoSEQ multiplex PCR, lists solely in-frame clones and lacks some. Of approximately 100,000 clones in the sample, 70% to 85% were seen once. Sequenced input: PBMCs. The receptors here all came from a woman aged 18 to 35 in good health and CMV-seronegative. Each CDR3 is given with its conserved first and last residue.

V	J	CDR3
TRBV7-3	TRBJ2-1	CASSLDSWNEQFF
TRBV4-3	TRBJ2-7	CASSLRALSYEQYF
TRBV7-2	TRBJ1-2	CASSLAGEDYGYTF
TRBV5-1	TRBJ2-5	CASSWWGRGREQETQYF
TRBV7-8	TRBJ2-3	CASSLVTGESTDTQYF
TRBV7-7	TRBJ2-2	CASSLALRRGLDTGELFF
TRBV7-9	TRBJ2-3	CASSSERTRTDTQYF
TRBV5-8	TRBJ2-6	CASSYGGYSGANVLTF
TRBV7-2	TRBJ2-1	CASSSSSSGRPTNEQFF
TRBV9	TRBJ2-1	CASSPREGNYNEQFF
TRBV28	TRBJ1-5	CASDRGLGYGNQPQHF
TRBV9	TRBJ2-1	CASSVSGGSANEQFF
TRBV7-8	TRBJ2-1	CASSYRQGGGEQFF
TRBV6-6	TRBJ1-1	CASRKPDRATEAFF
TRBV7-2	TRBJ1-5	CASSSRPQGASNQPQHF
TRBV5-5	TRBJ1-1	CASSLEGKGPEAFF
TRBV6-5	TRBJ2-7	CASTKDEGGEQYF
TRBV2	TRBJ2-7	CASRRDRGYGEQYF
TRBV2	TRBJ1-5	CASGRGGRNQPQHF
TRBV6-5	TRBJ2-7	CASGTGLVEQYF
TRBV19	TRBJ2-1	CASSIWGDSQQFF
TRBV28	TRBJ1-4	CASSRTGGSEKLFF
TRBV28	TRBJ1-2	CASSFRTARANYGYTF
TRBV5-1	TRBJ2-1	CASSSDRAEYNEQFF
TRBV6-1	TRBJ2-1	CASSYRGPRNEQFF
TRBV28	TRBJ1-2	CASSLGTGSNYGYTF
TRBV5-1	TRBJ1-2	CASSADRAYGYTF
TRBV19	TRBJ2-1	CASSYRDYLFDNEQFF
TRBV6-1	TRBJ2-5	CAGGPSRETQYF
TRBV5-4	TRBJ2-1	CASSLGAVNEQFF
TRBV5-1	TRBJ2-3	CASSSGTSGSIPHGDTQYF
TRBV7-9	TRBJ1-1	CASSDRAGKSTEAFF
TRBV5-1	TRBJ2-7	CASTPWPQGYEQYF
TRBV27	TRBJ2-2	CASSFLTGELFF